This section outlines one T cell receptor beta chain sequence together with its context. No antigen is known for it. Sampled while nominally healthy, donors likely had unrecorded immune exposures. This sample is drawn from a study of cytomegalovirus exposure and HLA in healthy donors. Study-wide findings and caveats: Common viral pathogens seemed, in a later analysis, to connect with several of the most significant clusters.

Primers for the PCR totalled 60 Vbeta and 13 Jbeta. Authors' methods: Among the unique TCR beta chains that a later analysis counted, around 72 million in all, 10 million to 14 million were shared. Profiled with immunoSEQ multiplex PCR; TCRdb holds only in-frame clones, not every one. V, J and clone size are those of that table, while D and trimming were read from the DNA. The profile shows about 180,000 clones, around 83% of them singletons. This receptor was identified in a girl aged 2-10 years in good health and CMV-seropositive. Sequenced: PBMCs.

The CDR3 coding sequence is TGTGCCAGCAGCCCCAATCCGGGAGCTAGCACAGATACGCAGTATTTT. It encodes CASSPNPGASTDTQYF. This chain joins TRBV11-2 and TRBJ2-3; TRBD2 is a possible D gene (6 bases). V was shortened by 5 bases and J by 0 bases, with 15 bases between the two germline ends. CDR3 size: 16 residues. Germline V gene lookup returns CDR1 SGHAT and CDR2 FQNNGV.